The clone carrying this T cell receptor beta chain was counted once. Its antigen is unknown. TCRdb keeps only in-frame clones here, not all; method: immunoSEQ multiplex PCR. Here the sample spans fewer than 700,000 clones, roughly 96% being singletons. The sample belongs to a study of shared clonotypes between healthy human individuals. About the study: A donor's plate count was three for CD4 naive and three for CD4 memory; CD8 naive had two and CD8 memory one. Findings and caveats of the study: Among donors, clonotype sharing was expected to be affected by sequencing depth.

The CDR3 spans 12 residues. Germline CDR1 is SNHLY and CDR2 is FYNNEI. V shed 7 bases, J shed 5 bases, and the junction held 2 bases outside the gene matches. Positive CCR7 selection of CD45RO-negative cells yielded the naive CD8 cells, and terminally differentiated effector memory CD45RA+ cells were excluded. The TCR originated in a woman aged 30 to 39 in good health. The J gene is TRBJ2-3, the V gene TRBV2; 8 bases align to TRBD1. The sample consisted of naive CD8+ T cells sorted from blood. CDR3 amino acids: CASTRGLDTQYF. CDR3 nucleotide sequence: TGTGCCAGCACCAGGGGGCTAGATACGCAGTATTTT. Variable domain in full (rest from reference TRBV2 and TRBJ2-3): EPEVTQTPSHQVTQMGQEVILRCVPISNHLYFYWYRQILGQKVEFLVSFYNNEISEKSEIFDDQFSVERPDGSNFTLKIRSTKLEDSAMYFCASTRGLDTQYFGPGTRLTVL.